Presented here are 5 T cell receptor beta chains from one specimen sequenced in a study of cytomegalovirus exposure and HLA in healthy donors. The PCR ran on 60 Vbeta and 13 Jbeta primers. Profiled with immunoSEQ multiplex PCR; TCRdb holds only in-frame clones, not every one. The sample contains about 170,000 clones, about 59% of which appear only once. The sequenced sample was PBMCs. The origin of the receptors is a man between 40 and 49 years old in good health and CMV-seronegative.

This clone was found once. The V call is TRBV28, the J call TRBJ1-5, with 9 bases that match TRBD1. V gave up 8 bases and J gave up 9 bases; unmatched junction bases: 11. The CDR3 length is 14 residues. Germline V gene sequence: CDR1 MDHEN, CDR2 SYDVKM. The CDR3 coding sequence is TGTGCCAGCGGGACAGGGTCGTTTGAGGGGCCCCAGCATTTT. As protein: CASGTGSFEGPQHF.

This chain connects TRBV5-1 to TRBJ2-7; 7 bases map to TRBD1. The CDR3 loop spans 13 amino acids. V was clipped by 3 bases and J by 2 bases; unmatched bases: 2. From germline, CDR1 is SGHRS and CDR2 YFSETQ. DNA of the CDR3: TGCGCCAGCAGCTCGCAGGGGGCCTACGAGCAGTACTTC. This sequence encodes CASSSQGAYEQYF.

In this sample, this clone turned up a few times. V is TRBV27 and J is TRBJ1-2; D remains ambiguous. The germline V and J ends were trimmed by 5 bases and 4 bases, with 17 bases remaining between them. The germline V gene has CDR1 MNHEY and CDR2 SMNVEV (reference sequence). The CDR3 runs 15 residues. The DNA of the CDR3 is TGTGCCAGCAGTCCGATGGATCGGGGAACCTATGGCTACACCTTC. Encoded protein: CASSPMDRGTYGYTF.

This clone was counted only a few times. J is TRBJ2-1 and V is TRBV15, with D maybe TRBD1 (6 bases). CDR1 is LNHNV, CDR2 YYDKDF, per germline (reference sequence). V dropped 1 base and J dropped 4 bases, with 11 bases sitting between them. The CDR3 is made up of 15 amino acids. In DNA form, the CDR3 reads TGTGCCACCAGCAGAGGCGTGGGGGCGTACAATGAGCAGTTCTTC. It codes for CATSRGVGAYNEQFF.

The J gene is TRBJ2-5, the V gene TRBV10-3, with 8 bases identical to TRBD2. The CDR3 consists of 16 residues. Germline V gives CDR1 ENHRY, CDR2 SYGVKD. J lost 2 bases, V lost 8 bases, and 13 bases had no gene match. This CDR3 reads CAIGGAPGLDQETQYF. CDR3 DNA: TGTGCCATCGGGGGCGCTCCGGGACTAGATCAAGAGACCCAGTACTTC.